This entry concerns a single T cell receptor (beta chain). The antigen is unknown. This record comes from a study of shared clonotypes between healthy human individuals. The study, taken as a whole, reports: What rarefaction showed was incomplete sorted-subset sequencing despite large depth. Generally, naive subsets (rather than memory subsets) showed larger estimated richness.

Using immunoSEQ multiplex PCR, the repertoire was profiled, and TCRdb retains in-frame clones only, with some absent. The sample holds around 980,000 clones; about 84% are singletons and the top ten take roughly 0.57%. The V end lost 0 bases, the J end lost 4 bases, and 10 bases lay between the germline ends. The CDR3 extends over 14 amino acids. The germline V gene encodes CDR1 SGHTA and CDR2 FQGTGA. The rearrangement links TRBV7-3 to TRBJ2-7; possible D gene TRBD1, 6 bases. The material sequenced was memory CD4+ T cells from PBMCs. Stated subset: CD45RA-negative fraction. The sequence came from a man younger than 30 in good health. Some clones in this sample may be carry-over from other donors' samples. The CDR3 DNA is TGTGCCAGCAGCTTAACAGGGGGTGCGTACGAGCAGTACTTC. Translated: CASSLTGGAYEQYF.